This entry lists 13 T cell receptor beta chains sequenced from one sample in a study of blood T cell repertoires in COVID-19 (dated by TCRdb to 2018 to 2021). The library was prepared using the immunoSEQ multiplex PCR assay. TCRdb obtained this table from immuneACCESS and retained in-frame rearrangements with V and J assigned. These tables miss some clones; where compared with another copy, unresolved V genes account for less than half of the shortfall, and the remainder is unexplained. The sample profile shows 130,000 to 150,000 clones; 88% of them were found once. Clones ranked in the top ten supply 1.2% of the sample. The sequencing sample was made of PBMCs or T cells enriched from blood (not recorded which). These receptors were taken from a woman aged 25-40 years with acute COVID-19.

The chain carries TRBV15 and TRBJ2-7, with D possibly matching TRBD2 (5 bases). This CDR3 region has 14 residues. V gave up 1 base and J gave up 6 bases, with 13 bases separating them. From germline, CDR1 is LNHNV and CDR2 YYDKDF (reference sequence). The CDR3 protein is CATSRVGTAGEQYF. In DNA form, the CDR3 reads TGTGCCACCAGCAGAGTTGGCACTGCGGGCGAGCAGTACTTC.

The chain uses TRBV20-1 and TRBJ2-3; unclear D gene. V was trimmed by 3 bases and J by 6 bases, leaving 7 bases between them. Germline CDR1 DFQATT, CDR2 SNEGSKA (reference sequence). The CDR3 runs to 11 residues. The CDR3 DNA reads TGCAGTGCTAGCCCACGGGATACGCAGTATTTT. It specifies CSASPRDTQYF.

The gene calls are TRBV7-9 and TRBJ1-1; 8 nucleotides align to TRBD1. CDR1 and CDR2 (germline): SEHNR, FQNEAQ (reference sequence). J gave up 4 bases and V 1 base, and 8 bases lay outside the gene matches. The length of the CDR3 is 16 residues. This chain's CDR3 is CASSLEAGGWSTEAFF. The DNA for the CDR3 is TGTGCCAGCAGCTTAGAGGCAGGGGGCTGGAGCACTGAAGCTTTCTTT. The variable domain in full, completed from reference TRBV7-9 and TRBJ1-1, reads DTGVSQNPRHKITKRGQNVTFRCDPISEHNRLYWYRQTLGQGPEFLTYFQNEAQLEKSRLLSDRFSAERPKGSFSTLEIQRTEQGDSAMYLCASSLEAGGWSTEAFFGQGTRLTVV.

The chain has TRBV4-3 and TRBJ1-3; D is unresolved. Germline CDR1 reads LGHNA; CDR2 reads YSLEER. Trimming left V 0 bases short and J 0 bases short, with 9 bases between. CDR3 length: 16 amino acids. CDR3 in DNA: TGCGCCAGCAGCCAAGATAGAGCGACCTCTGGAAACACCATATATTTT. This translates into CASSQDRATSGNTIYF.

This chain joins TRBV7-2 and TRBJ2-2; 10 bases align to TRBD2. Unmatched junction bases numbered 7, after V lost 4 bases and J lost 5 bases. CDR3 size: 16 residues. Germline V gene lookup returns CDR1 SGHTA and CDR2 FQGNSA. The CDR3 is CASSSTSGLFTGELFF. The CDR3, as DNA: TGTGCCAGCAGCTCGACTAGCGGGCTTTTTACCGGGGAGCTGTTTTTT.

V and J are TRBV7-3 and TRBJ2-7; weak D call: TRBD1 (8 bases). Germline V gives CDR1 SGHTA, CDR2 FQGTGA. V was cut by 5 bases and J by 5 bases, with 16 bases left in between. The CDR3 length is 14 residues. CDR3 residues: CASSPQGGVDEQYF. The CDR3 DNA reads TGTGCCAGCAGCCCACAGGGGGGGGTTGACGAGCAGTACTTC.

The genes are TRBV5-6 and TRBJ2-5, with 11 bases aligning to TRBD2. J gave up 7 bases and V 4 bases, and 12 bases lay outside the gene matches. The CDR3 has 16 amino acids. Per germline, CDR1 SGHDT and CDR2 YYEEEE. CDR3 DNA sequence: TGTGCCAGCAGCGCGGATAGCGGGAGGGAGATTGCGACCCAGTACTTC. This encodes CASSADSGREIATQYF.

The V gene is TRBV9, the J gene TRBJ2-7, with a weak D call TRBD1 (7 bases). V was trimmed by 2 bases and J by 2 bases, leaving 14 bases between them. CDR3 length: 15 amino acids. Per germline, CDR1 SGDLS and CDR2 YYNGEE. CDR3 protein: CASSVGQGGTYEQYF. In DNA, the CDR3 is TGTGCCAGCAGCGTGGGGCAGGGGGGAACCTACGAGCAGTACTTC.

The V gene is TRBV27, the J gene TRBJ2-3, with 7 positions matching TRBD2. J lost 5 bases, V lost 4 bases, and 6 bases had no gene match. Germline CDR1 reads MNHEY; CDR2 reads SMNVEV (reference sequence). CDR3 length: 14 residues. CDR3 residues: CASSWGAGEDTQYF. The CDR3 DNA follows: TGTGCCAGCAGTTGGGGCGCGGGGGAAGATACGCAGTATTTT.

This chain connects TRBV6-5 to TRBJ2-7; no reliable D call. CDR3 size: 14 residues. Trimming removed 4 bases from V and 2 bases from J, with 12 bases in between. The V gene's germline CDR1 is MNHEY and CDR2 SVGAGI. The CDR3 loop reads CASSSTPRAYEQYF. DNA for the CDR3: TGTGCCAGCAGTTCGACCCCCCGGGCCTACGAGCAGTACTTC.

The chain links TRBV6-2 or TRBV6-3 to TRBJ1-5; 7 nucleotides line up with TRBD1. CDR1 and CDR2 (germline): MNHEY, SVGEGT. This CDR3 has 14 residues. Trimming at V came to 5 bases and at J to 3 bases, leaving 4 bases not matched to a gene. CDR3 coding DNA: TGTGCCAGCAGTCCAGGGGGGACCAATCAGCCCCAGCATTTT. This gives the protein CASSPGGTNQPQHF.

This clone occurred a few times. In DNA form, the CDR3 reads TGCAGCGTAACCCTTGTGGCTCGAGGGGAAAAACTGTTTTTT. As protein: CSVTLVARGEKLFF. This chain joins TRBV29-1 and TRBJ1-4, with D unclear. The length of the CDR3 is 14 residues. Between the trimmed V and J ends, which lost 6 bases and 8 bases, there was a span of 19 bases. CDR1 SQVTM and CDR2 ANQGSEA come from the germline V gene.

The chain joins TRBV19 to TRBJ1-2; 9 nucleotides align to TRBD1. Trimming at V came to 3 bases and at J to 4 bases, leaving 12 bases not matched to a gene. Germline lookup yields CDR1 LNHDA and CDR2 SQIVND (reference sequence). The CDR3 covers 17 residues. CDR3 sequence reads: CASSIQLGTGTGYGYTF. The CDR3 DNA sequence: TGTGCCAGTAGTATCCAACTAGGGACAGGGACCGGCTATGGCTACACCTTC.